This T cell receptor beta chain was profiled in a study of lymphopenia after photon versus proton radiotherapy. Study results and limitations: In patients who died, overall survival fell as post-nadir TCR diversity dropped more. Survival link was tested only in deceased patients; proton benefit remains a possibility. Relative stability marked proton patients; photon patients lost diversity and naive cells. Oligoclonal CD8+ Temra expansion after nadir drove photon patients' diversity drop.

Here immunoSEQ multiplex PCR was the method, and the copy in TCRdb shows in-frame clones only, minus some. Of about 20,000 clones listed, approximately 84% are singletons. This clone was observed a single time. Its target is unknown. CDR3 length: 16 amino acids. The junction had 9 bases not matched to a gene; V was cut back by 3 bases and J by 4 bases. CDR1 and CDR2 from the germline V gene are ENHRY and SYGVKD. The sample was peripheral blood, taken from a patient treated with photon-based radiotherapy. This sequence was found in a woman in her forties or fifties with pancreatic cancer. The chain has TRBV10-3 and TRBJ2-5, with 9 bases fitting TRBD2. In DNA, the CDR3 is TGTGCCATCAGTGAACCCGCGGGAGGGCGGGCAGAGACCCAGTACTTC. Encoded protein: CAISEPAGGRAETQYF.